A selection of T cell receptor beta chains follows, all from one sample in a study of a mutant IDH1 vaccine in newly diagnosed glioma. The antigens these receptors bind are not known. Assay: immunoSEQ multiplex PCR; the TCRdb copy retains only in-frame clones and omits some. Here the sample spans about 130,000 clones, about 82% being singletons. The sample in question was PBMCs, obtained from a glioma patient whose treatment included an IDH1 peptide vaccine. The origin of the receptors is a man in his forties or fifties with glioma. The CDR3 runs from the conserved cysteine through the conserved F or W. A D gene is named only where the DNA matches it firmly. Size is stated for part of the rows, as once, few or many counts, or as a class when the clone is expanded.

d_call	j_call	v_call	cdr3_length	clone_size	cdr3_nt	cdr3_aa
-	TRBJ2-5	TRBV19	14	-	TGTGCCAGTAGTACACGACAGGTGCGGGAGACCCAGTACTTC	CASSTRQVRETQYF
TRBD1	TRBJ1-2	TRBV2	13	medium-sized	TGTGCCAGCAGCGAGAACAGGGGACGCGGCTACACCTTC	CASSENRGRGYTF
-	TRBJ2-1	TRBV5-8	15	-	TGTGCCAGCAGCTTTCGTGGATCCTTCTACAATGAGCAGTTCTTC	CASSFRGSFYNEQFF
-	TRBJ1-4	TRBV2	12	-	TGTGCCAGCAGGGAAGGGGGGGAAAAACTGTTTTTT	CASREGGEKLFF
-	TRBJ1-6	TRBV14	14	-	TGTGCCAGCAGCCAAGGTCTGGCTAATTCACCCCTCCACTTT	CASSQGLANSPLHF
-	TRBJ2-3	TRBV2	11	-	TGTGCTTGGACAGCCTCAGATACGCAGTATTTT	CAWTASDTQYF
-	TRBJ1-1	TRBV9	15	few	TGTGCCAGCAGCGTAGATGGGGGGCAAGGCACTGAAGCTTTCTTT	CASSVDGGQGTEAFF
-	TRBJ1-1	TRBV30	11	-	TGTGCCTGGAGTGTACTTGAAGAAGCTTTCTTT	CAWSVLEEAFF
-	TRBJ1-4	TRBV7-9	14	-	TGTGCCAGCAGCTTGAGTCAGTCTAATGAAAAACTGTTTTTT	CASSLSQSNEKLFF
-	TRBJ2-5	TRBV5-4	15	-	TGTGCCAGCAGCCCGCCGGGCAGACTACAAGAGACCCAGTACTTC	CASSPPGRLQETQYF
-	TRBJ2-1	TRBV2	14	few	TGTGCCAGCAGTGTGGACGCCACCTACAATGAGCAGTTCTTC	CASSVDATYNEQFF
-	TRBJ1-1	TRBV28	15	-	TGTGCCAGCAGTCAGCCCAGGGTTTCGAGAACTGAAGCTTTCTTT	CASSQPRVSRTEAFF
-	TRBJ2-2	TRBV5-1	15	-	TGCGCCAGCAGCTTGGTGGCAGCGAACACCGGGGAGCTGTTTTTT	CASSLVAANTGELFF
TRBD1	TRBJ2-3	TRBV7-2	15	few	TGTGCCAGCAGCTTGGCGACAGGGTCTACAGATACGCAGTATTTT	CASSLATGSTDTQYF
-	TRBJ1-2	TRBV7-2	17	-	TGTGCCAGCAGCCTCCTACCTTCGACAGGAGTTAACTATGGCTACACCTTC	CASSLLPSTGVNYGYTF
-	TRBJ2-7	TRBV19	13	once	TGTGCCAGTAGCTCAGACAGTTCCTACGAGCAGTACTTC	CASSSDSSYEQYF
TRBD1	TRBJ1-2	TRBV4-1	14	-	TGCGCCAGCAGCCACGGACAGGGGGGCTATGGCTACACCTTC	CASSHGQGGYGYTF
-	TRBJ2-1	TRBV11-2	17	-	TGTGCCAGCAGCTTTCCATCTAGCGTTTTTTCCTACAATGAGCAGTTCTTC	CASSFPSSVFSYNEQFF
-	TRBJ1-1	TRBV25-1	14	few	TGTGCCAGCAGTGGGTACAGGGAGAACACTGAAGCTTTCTTT	CASSGYRENTEAFF
TRBD1	TRBJ1-5	TRBV28	17	few	TGTGCCAGCAGTTACAAGACCGGGACAGTTAGCAATCAGCCCCAGCATTTT	CASSYKTGTVSNQPQHF
-	TRBJ1-1	TRBV7-9	14	-	TGTGCCAGCAGCTACGTTCAGGGAATTCCTGAAGCTTTCTTT	CASSYVQGIPEAFF
TRBD1	TRBJ1-2	TRBV19	14	-	TGTGCCAGTAGTACCAGACAGGGTCCCTATGGCTACACCTTC	CASSTRQGPYGYTF
TRBD1	TRBJ1-5	TRBV2	14	-	TGTGCCAGCAGGGACAGGGGGCAGGGTCAGCCCCAGCATTTT	CASRDRGQGQPQHF
-	TRBJ1-1	TRBV9	14	-	TGTGCCAGCAGCCCAAAGTATGGATCCCCTGAAGCTTTCTTT	CASSPKYGSPEAFF
-	TRBJ1-1	TRBV28	16	-	TGTGCCAGCAGTAAGGTGGGGGGGCGTTTGAACACTGAAGCTTTCTTT	CASSKVGGRLNTEAFF
-	TRBJ1-4	TRBV2	14	-	TGTGCCAGCATTAACGACAGTTATAATGAAAAACTGTTTTTT	CASINDSYNEKLFF
-	TRBJ1-5	TRBV7-6	13	-	TGTGCCAGCAGCTTAAGTAGCAATCAGCCCCAGCATTTT	CASSLSSNQPQHF
TRBD1	TRBJ2-7	TRBV29-1	15	-	TGCAGCGTTGAAGACCGGGACAGGGGGTCCTACGAGCAGTACTTC	CSVEDRDRGSYEQYF
TRBD1	TRBJ2-7	TRBV19	14	-	TGTGCCAGTAGTGGCGGGACAGGAACCTACGAGCAGTACTTC	CASSGGTGTYEQYF
-	TRBJ2-7	TRBV9	14	-	TGTGCCAGCAGCGTAGCGCACGGCCCCTACGAGCAGTACTTC	CASSVAHGPYEQYF
-	TRBJ2-1	TRBV4-1	15	-	TGCGCCAGCAGCCAAGGTGCGAGCTCCTACAATGAGCAGTTCTTC	CASSQGASSYNEQFF
-	TRBJ2-5	TRBV19	15	-	TGTGCCAGTAGTAACGGCAGGACCAATCAAGAGACCCAGTACTTC	CASSNGRTNQETQYF
TRBD1	TRBJ1-1	TRBV6-4	14	-	TGTGCCAGCAGCCTACAGGGGAGCATCACTGAAGCTTTCTTT	CASSLQGSITEAFF
-	TRBJ1-4	TRBV11-2	15	-	TGTGCCAGCAGCTTAGATCGTACAGGGACCGAAAAACTGTTTTTT	CASSLDRTGTEKLFF
-	TRBJ2-7	TRBV15	16	few	TGTGCCACCAGCAGAGATAAGTTCCAGCGCTCCTACGAGCAGTACTTC	CATSRDKFQRSYEQYF
-	TRBJ1-5	TRBV19	14	-	TGTGCCAGTAGTATAGAACACCCCAATCAGCCCCAGCATTTT	CASSIEHPNQPQHF
-	TRBJ1-4	TRBV27	16	-	TGTGCCAGCAGTCTCGAAGGCCTGGCAGGGAAGGGAAAACTGTTTTTT	CASSLEGLAGKGKLFF
TRBD2	TRBJ2-5	TRBV6-5	15	-	TGTGCCAGCGCTCCGACTAGCGGGTTTCAAGAGACCCAGTACTTC	CASAPTSGFQETQYF
-	TRBJ2-7	TRBV28	14	-	TGTGCCACTTATCCGGGGCAGTTACTCCACGAGCAGTACTTC	CATYPGQLLHEQYF
-	TRBJ2-7	TRBV19	15	-	TGTGCCAGTAGCACCCAGGGACGGGGCTCCTACGAGCAGTACTTC	CASSTQGRGSYEQYF
TRBD1	TRBJ2-5	TRBV5-4	15	-	TGTGCCAGCAGCGGAACCGGGACAGGGCTTGAGACCCAGTACTTC	CASSGTGTGLETQYF
TRBD2	TRBJ2-7	TRBV7-6	15	-	TGTGCCAGCAGCCCCTGGACTAGCGGGGGGTGGGAGCAGTACTTC	CASSPWTSGGWEQYF
-	TRBJ1-3	TRBV7-6	16	-	TGTGCCAGCAGCCGAGGGACGGCCGACTCTGGAAACACCATATATTTT	CASSRGTADSGNTIYF
-	TRBJ2-1	TRBV20-1	10	-	TGCAGTGCTCCGTACAATGAGCAGTTCTTC	CSAPYNEQFF
-	TRBJ1-5	TRBV5-4	12	-	TGTGCCAGCAGCCCCTGGGGGCAGCCCCAGCATTTT	CASSPWGQPQHF
-	TRBJ2-3	TRBV29-1	11	-	TGCAGCGTTGAGGCCCCAGATACGCAGTATTTT	CSVEAPDTQYF
-	TRBJ2-3	TRBV28	12	-	TGTGCCAGCAGGTTAAGTCATGATACGCAGTATTTT	CASRLSHDTQYF
TRBD2	TRBJ2-5	TRBV5-6	15	-	TGTGCCAGCAGCTTGTCAGGGACTAATCAAGAGACCCAGTACTTC	CASSLSGTNQETQYF
-	TRBJ1-4	TRBV6-1	14	few	TGTGCCAGCTTCGAAATGGCATCGGGTGAAAAACTGTTTTTT	CASFEMASGEKLFF